These T cell receptor beta chains were read from a single sample in a study of cytomegalovirus exposure and HLA in healthy donors. The method was immunoSEQ multiplex PCR; TCRdb's version includes in-frame clones alone and lacks a portion of them. Of 110,000 to 150,000 clones listed, roughly 80% are singletons. Sequencing input: PBMCs. The receptor source for this set is a woman in her fifties or sixties in good health and CMV-seronegative. Both conserved end residues are part of each CDR3. A D gene is named only where the DNA matches it firmly. Some rows mark clone size as missing; the rest say once, few, many or name a class of expanded clone.

D gene | clone size | J gene | V gene | CDR3 protein | CDR3 DNA
. | few | TRBJ2-7 | TRBV5-4 | CASSLTPHEQYF | TGTGCCAGCAGCTTGACCCCCCACGAGCAGTACTTC
. | once | TRBJ2-7 | TRBV27 | CASSSGRSYEQYF | TGTGCCAGCAGTAGCGGGCGATCCTACGAGCAGTACTTC
. | . | TRBJ2-3 | TRBV7-3 | CASSPIPTDTQYF | TGTGCCAGCAGCCCCATCCCCACAGATACGCAGTATTTT
TRBD2 | few | TRBJ2-7 | TRBV6-5 | CASRSGGLSYEQYF | TGTGCCAGCAGGAGCGGGGGGCTCTCCTACGAGCAGTACTTC
. | . | TRBJ1-5 | TRBV28 | CASSLNPGRGQPQHF | TGTGCCAGTAGTTTAAATCCGGGGAGGGGGCAGCCCCAGCATTTT
. | . | TRBJ2-3 | TRBV7-2 | CASSLEGASTDTQYF | TGTGCCAGCAGCTTGGAGGGCGCTAGCACAGATACGCAGTATTTT
. | few | TRBJ1-1 | TRBV11-2 | CASSLDRWGENTEAFF | TGTGCCAGCAGCTTAGATCGTTGGGGGGAGAACACTGAAGCTTTCTTT
. | . | TRBJ2-7 | TRBV5-4 | CASSSGKVQERVHEQYF | TGTGCCAGCAGCTCGGGGAAAGTACAGGAGCGGGTTCATGAGCAGTACTTC
. | . | TRBJ1-6 | TRBV5-6 | CASSLIGSLHF | TGTGCCAGCAGCTTAATCGGGTCCCTCCACTTT
. | . | TRBJ2-1 | TRBV7-8 | CASSLGDKRQFF | TGTGCCAGCAGCTTGGGCGACAAGAGGCAGTTCTTC
. | . | TRBJ1-2 | TRBV4-1 | CASSPQGSRYTF | TGCGCCAGCAGCCCTCAAGGGAGCCGCTACACCTTC
TRBD2 | . | TRBJ2-3 | TRBV30 | CAWSVLAGGFGTQYF | TGTGCCTGGAGTGTACTAGCGGGGGGGTTCGGTACGCAGTATTTT